The 28 T cell receptor beta chains given below trace back to one sample, sequenced in a study of tumor-infiltrating lymphocytes in primary liver carcinoma. Production of TCR beta cDNA used approximately 0.45 ug total RNA together with a constant-region primer. Employing slightly modified ARM-PCR, three nested multiplex PCR rounds were run, and these gave rise to the TCR beta libraries. Investigators reported that the first two PCR rounds, at around 9 cycles each, used TRBV1-TRBV30 forward primers with a C-beta reverse primer. TCRdb reanalysed the multiplex PCR reads using MiXCR and keeps one entry per CDR3 protein. The table lists 100,000 to 150,000 distinct CDR3 sequences, 64% of them singletons, with about 8% in the top ten. RNA and DNA were co-extracted from about 20-30 mg of unsorted bulk tissue. The material sequenced was liver tumor tissue from sampling region 3. Subset reported: tumor region T3, left-lateral pole. The receptors were sampled from a woman aged 60-75 years with primary liver carcinoma and hepatitis B virus infection.

Points on this clonotype: This CDR3 is missing its conserved last phenylalanine or tryptophan, likely due to a read error. DNA for the CDR3: TGTACCAGCAGCTCCGGCTACGGCTACACCTCC. Protein sequence: CTSSSGYGYTS. The rearrangement uses TRBV11-2 and TRBJ1-2; D is uncertain. This CDR3 contains 11 residues. Germline V gives CDR1 SGHAT, CDR2 FQNNGV.

A word on this clonotype: Since a much larger clone is just one base distant, this may be a read error. This chain connects TRBV7-8 to TRBJ2-5; D not certain. This CDR3 is 16 amino acids long. Trimming shortened V by 5 bases and J by 4 bases, and 20 bases separated the two germline ends. Germline CDR1 reads SGHVS; CDR2 reads FQNEAQ. CDR3 sequence (DNA): TGTGCCAGCAGCCCGTCCGTGACCCATATAGGAGAGACCCAGTACTTC. Translated, it gives CASSPSVTHIGETQYF.

A note on this clonotype: The junction does not match germline at one end; this may be a read error. The J gene is TRBJ1-1, the V gene TRBV19; D possibly corresponds to TRBD1 (6 bases). Germline V lookup: CDR1 LNHDA, CDR2 SQIVND (reference sequence). The CDR3 consists of 15 residues. The CDR3 protein is CASSRTGTPNTGAFF. Written as DNA, the CDR3 is TGTGCCAGTAGTCGCACCGGGACACCGAACACTGGAGCTTTCTTT.

The V gene is TRBV5-1, the J gene TRBJ2-1, with TRBD2 identical over 12 bases. This CDR3 comprises 19 residues. Unmatched junction bases numbered 17, after V lost 0 bases and J lost 10 bases. The V gene's germline CDR1 is SGHRS and CDR2 YFSETQ. CDR3 loop: CASSLERAGRLAGVREQFF. The CDR3 DNA sequence: TGCGCCAGCAGCTTGGAAAGGGCGGGTCGACTAGCGGGAGTTCGCGAGCAGTTCTTC.

Here the CDR3 reads CARPTSGRPYEQYF. DNA of the CDR3: TGTGCCAGGCCGACTAGCGGGAGACCCTACGAGCAGTACTTC. The chain couples TRBV19 to TRBJ2-7; 12 nucleotides match TRBD2. Per the germline V gene, CDR1 is LNHDA and CDR2 is SQIVND (reference sequence). This CDR3 is built from 14 residues. V lost 9 bases to trimming and J lost 2 bases; unmatched junction nucleotides: 5.

The V gene is TRBV7-8, the J gene TRBJ1-5; the D gene is possibly TRBD1 (5 bases). V lost 1 base and J 6 bases, leaving 10 bases between the germline ends. The germline V gene encodes CDR1 SGHVS and CDR2 FQNEAQ. The CDR3 runs to 14 residues. The CDR3 nucleotides are TGTGCCAGCAGCTTAGGGGACTGCGGTCAGCCCCAGCATTTT. Encoded protein: CASSLGDCGQPQHF.

The sample holds many counts of this clonotype. The gene calls are TRBV4-1 and TRBJ2-3; D possibly corresponds to TRBD2 (5 bases). V lost 4 bases to trimming and J lost 3 bases, with 11 bases between them. Per the germline V gene, CDR1 is MGHRA and CDR2 is YSYEKL. The CDR3 is made up of 14 amino acids. DNA for the CDR3: TGCGCCAGCAGCCCTATGAGGGTGACAGATACGCAGTATTTT. Amino acid sequence: CASSPMRVTDTQYF.

This clonotype was detected many times. J is TRBJ2-5 and V is TRBV6-2 or TRBV6-3; D unclear. Trimming shortened V by 2 bases and J by 3 bases, and 7 bases separated the two germline ends. The germline gives CDR1 MNHEY, CDR2 SVGEGT. The CDR3 loop spans 13 amino acids. This chain's CDR3 is CASSYDGEETQYF. The CDR3 coding sequence is TGTGCCAGCAGTTACGATGGGGAAGAGACCCAGTACTTC.

This chain links TRBV6-5 with TRBJ1-2, with a possible D match to TRBD1 (5 bases). This CDR3 contains 13 residues. Trimming removed 7 bases at V and 6 bases at J, with 15 bases between. Germline values: CDR1 MNHEY, CDR2 SVGAGI. CDR3 protein: CASITPLRDGYTF. In DNA, the CDR3 is TGTGCCAGCATTACCCCCCTCAGGGATGGCTACACCTTC.

The chain is built from TRBV28 and TRBJ2-4, with 11 bases that match TRBD1. After removal of 3 bases from V and 1 base from J, the junction contained 17 bases not matched to a gene. The CDR3 consists of 21 residues. Germline values: CDR1 MDHEN, CDR2 SYDVKM. The CDR3 coding sequence is TGTGCCAGCAGTTTCCCGCCCCGGGACAGGGGGGGTACTGGGGCCAAAAACATTCAGTACTTC. Translation: CASSFPPRDRGGTGAKNIQYF.

This clonotype has a single count. The rearrangement links TRBV6-5 to TRBJ2-2, with D unresolved. V was shortened by 4 bases and J by 9 bases, with 12 bases between the two germline ends. There are 13 residues in the CDR3. Germline lookup yields CDR1 MNHEY and CDR2 SVGAGI. The CDR3 DNA reads as TGTGCCAGCAGTTCCGGTATTGGCTGGGAGCTGTTTTTT. This sequence encodes CASSSGIGWELFF.

On this clonotype itself: This may be a read error: a much more frequent sequence differs by one nucleotide. This chain links TRBV28 with TRBJ1-5; 7 positions agree with TRBD1. This CDR3 has 15 amino acids. V shed 6 bases and J 5 bases; nucleotides not matched to a gene: 10. Per germline, CDR1 MDHEN and CDR2 SYDVKM. Written as DNA, the CDR3 is TGTGCCAGCAGAAATCACGGGCAGGGGGATCAGCCCCAGCATTTT. It is translated as CASRNHGQGDQPQHF. Using reference TRBV28 and TRBJ1-5 for the parts outside the CDR3, the full variable domain is DVKVTQSSRYLVKRTGEKVFLECVQDMDHENMFWYRQDPGLGLRLIYFSYDVKMKEKGDIPEGYSVSREKKERFSLILESASTNQTSMYLCASRNHGQGDQPQHFGDGTRLSIL.

Regarding this clonotype: This may be a read error, as it is one base from a much larger clone. The J gene is TRBJ1-2, the V gene TRBV30; unclear D gene. The CDR3 consists of 13 residues. V gave up 4 bases and J gave up 3 bases, with 12 bases separating them. CDR1 is GTSNPN, CDR2 SVGIG, per germline (reference sequence). In DNA form, the CDR3 reads TGTGCCTGGATCAAGAGACCCTACTATGGCTACACCTTC. Its translation is CAWIKRPYYGYTF.

The chain employs TRBV6-5 and TRBJ2-7; 7 bases line up with TRBD1. CDR3 size: 15 residues. J was trimmed by 5 bases and V by 5 bases; bases with no gene match: 12. Germline V lookup: CDR1 MNHEY, CDR2 SVGAGI. The CDR3 sequence is CASSTPRDSHDEQYF. DNA of the CDR3: TGTGCCAGCAGTACCCCCCGGGACAGTCACGACGAGCAGTACTTC.

Comments on this clonotype: An end of the junction does not agree with germline; a read error may underlie this. The rearrangement joins TRBV5-1 to TRBJ2-1; maybe TRBD1 (5 bases). CDR1 and CDR2 from the germline V gene are SGHRS and YFSETQ. The CDR3 is 14 amino acids. The CDR3 here is CANSLVSGYNEQFF. CDR3 DNA: TGCGCCAACAGCTTGGTTTCAGGGTACAATGAGCAGTTCTTC.

On this clonotype: A much larger clone differs by one base, so this may be a read error. This chain's CDR3 is CAGTDPTGRTGELFF. DNA of the CDR3: TGCGCCGGCACAGACCCGACTGGGCGCACCGGGGAGCTGTTTTTT. The chain links TRBV10-2 to TRBJ2-2; D unresolved. Deletions cut 11 bases from V and 4 bases from J, with 20 bases between. The CDR3 length is 15 residues. In germline, CDR1 is WSHSY, CDR2 SAAADI.

Note on this clonotype: At one of its ends the junction is not consistent with the germline gene, which may arise from a read error. V and J are TRBV11-3 and TRBJ1-2, with D perhaps matching TRBD1 (5 bases). Looked up from germline, CDR1 is SGHNT and CDR2 is YENEEA. The CDR3 consists of 18 residues. CDR3 in amino acids: CANSSTNQDGLRGYGFTF. CDR3 DNA sequence: TGTGCCAATAGCTCCACTAATCAGGACGGACTTAGGGGCTATGGCTTCACCTTC.

As concerns this clonotype: One end of the junction does not line up with germline, which may come from a read error. V gene TRBV29-1 combines with J gene TRBJ1-5, with D perhaps matching TRBD1 (6 bases). Germline CDR1 SQVTM, CDR2 ANQGSEA. The CDR3 totals 13 residues. This chain's CDR3 is CNVVGGWNQPQHF. The CDR3 DNA follows: TGCAACGTTGTAGGGGGATGGAATCAGCCCCAGCATTTT. The full variable domain, rest sourced from reference TRBV29-1 and TRBJ1-5, is SAVISQKPSRDICQRGTSLTIQCQVDSQVTMMFWYRQQPGQSLTLIATANQGSEATYESGFVIDKFPISRPNLTFSTLTVSNMSPEDSSIYLCNVVGGWNQPQHFGDGTRLSIL.

About this clonotype: It may be a read error: a sequence one base away is much more abundant. The J gene is TRBJ2-5, the V gene TRBV28, with 12 bases matching TRBD2. Per the germline V gene, CDR1 is MDHEN and CDR2 is SYDVKM. With V trimmed by 5 bases and J by 7 bases, 11 bases remained unmatched. This CDR3 is 16 amino acids long. The CDR3, as DNA: TGTGCCAGCAGTACCCGGACTAGCGGGAATTTAGCGACCCAGTACTTC. This translates into CASSTRTSGNLATQYF.

As for this clonotype: A read error may account for a junction end that differs from germline. This chain links TRBV5-1 with TRBJ2-1, with 10 bases lining up with TRBD2. The CDR3 is made up of 14 amino acids. Per germline, CDR1 SGHRS and CDR2 YFSETQ. The CDR3 region is CACSFKREGNEQFF. The CDR3 coding sequence is TGCGCCTGCAGCTTCAAGCGGGAGGGGAATGAGCAGTTCTTC.

In regard to this clonotype: Because the CDR3 is missing its conserved closing phenylalanine or tryptophan, this is likely a read error. V usage is TRBV11-2 and J usage is TRBJ2-5; D might be TRBD1 (6 bases). V was shortened by 7 bases and J by 5 bases, with 20 bases between the two germline ends. CDR3 length equals 15 residues. CDR1 and CDR2 (germline): SGHAT, FQNNGV. CDR3 nucleotides: TGTGCCAGCAACCCGATGGTGGGGGCTAAGGAGACCCAGTACTCC. Amino acids: CASNPMVGAKETQYS.

CDR3 residues: CASRTAETQYF. DNA of the CDR3: TGCGCCAGCAGGACCGCCGAGACCCAGTACTTC. The V gene is TRBV5-1, the J gene TRBJ2-5; the D is unclear. Trimming removed 5 bases at V and 5 bases at J, with 7 bases between. Germline CDR1 is SGHRS and CDR2 is YFSETQ. The CDR3 covers 11 residues.

V gene TRBV11-2 combines with J gene TRBJ1-2, with a weak D call TRBD1 (6 bases). V lost 6 bases and J lost 4, with 18 bases in between. Germline V gene lookup returns CDR1 SGHAT and CDR2 FQNNGV. This CDR3 is built from 15 residues. As DNA, the CDR3 is TGTGCCAGCAGGCCCCACATGGGACACACCTATGGCTACACCTTC. Protein: CASRPHMGHTYGYTF. The full variable domain, rest sourced from reference TRBV11-2 and TRBJ1-2, is EAGVAQSPRYKIIEKRQSVAFWCNPISGHATLYWYQQILGQGPKLLIQFQNNGVVDDSQLPKDRFSAERLKGVDSTLKIQPAKLEDSAVYLCASRPHMGHTYGYTFGSGTRLTVV.

A few counts support this clonotype. The rearrangement joins TRBV10-3 to TRBJ2-5, with D possibly being TRBD2 (5 bases). The CDR3 runs to 13 residues. Looked up from germline, CDR1 is ENHRY and CDR2 is SYGVKD. V dropped 2 bases and J dropped 7 bases, with 11 bases sitting between them. The CDR3 coding sequence is TGTGCCATCAGTGAGACTAGTCGGGGGACCCAGTACTTC. It yields the protein CAISETSRGTQYF.

There are a few counts of this clonotype. Compared with germline, one end of the junction differs, possibly owing to a read error. The CDR3: CASSRLTQGEVYAQYF. The CDR3 DNA is TGTGCCAGCAGCCGACTAACGCAGGGTGAGGTCTACGCGCAGTACTTC. V and J are TRBV11-2 and TRBJ2-7, with D tentatively TRBD1 or TRBD2 (5 bases each). This CDR3 region has 16 residues. Per germline, CDR1 SGHAT and CDR2 FQNNGV.

As for this clonotype: It may be a read error: a sequence one base away is much more abundant. This chain links TRBV5-1 with TRBJ2-3, with D uncertain. The CDR3 consists of 15 residues. Germline values: CDR1 SGHRS, CDR2 YFSETQ. The V gene lost 1 base and the J gene lost 4 bases, with 13 bases spanning the gap. The CDR3 is CASSLLGQPSDTQYF. The CDR3 nucleotides are TGCGCCAGCAGCTTGTTGGGCCAGCCCTCAGATACGCAGTATTTT.

On this clonotype: This may be a read error, as it is one base from a much larger clone. The rearrangement uses TRBV6-6 and TRBJ2-5; no firm D call. The CDR3 is made up of 14 amino acids. Germline CDR1 and CDR2: MNHNY and SVGAGI (reference sequence). CDR3: CASSSTAAQVTQYF. CDR3 DNA: TGTGCCAGCAGCTCCACCGCTGCACAAGTGACCCAGTACTTC.

Only a few counts were recorded for this clonotype. The junction does not match germline at one end; this may be a read error. V gene TRBV29-1 combines with J gene TRBJ1-1; unclear D gene. The germline gives CDR1 SQVTM, CDR2 ANQGSEA. The CDR3 sequence is 12 residues long. Here the CDR3 reads CSVEEEVTEAFF. The CDR3 nucleotides read TGCAGTGTTGAAGAGGAGGTGACTGAAGCTTTCTTT. Based on the CDR3 plus reference TRBV29-1 and TRBJ1-1, the full variable domain is SAVISQKPSRDICQRGTSLTIQCQVDSQVTMMFWYRQQPGQSLTLIATANQGSEATYESGFVIDKFPISRPNLTFSTLTVSNMSPEDSSIYLCSVEEEVTEAFFGQGTRLTVV.